This passage covers 29 T cell receptor beta chains from one sample sequenced in a study of naive and memory T cell subsets. Two oligonucleotides, mixed equimolar, formed the beta constant-region primer covering TRBC1 and TRBC2. MiXCR was run by TCRdb on the UMI-ligation and nested PCR reads, yielding one entry per CDR3 protein. This table holds around 90,000 distinct CDR3 sequences, more than 6.5% found once. What was sequenced was central memory CD4+ T cells from blood. The receptors shown here come from a human donor in good health.

This clonotype has just a few counts. V and J are TRBV28 and TRBJ2-7; possibly TRBD2 for D (6 bases). V lost 7 bases, J lost 1 base, and 14 bases lay in between. CDR1 is MDHEN, CDR2 SYDVKM, per germline. This CDR3 region has 14 residues. The CDR3 DNA reads as TGTGCCAGCACCATAAATAGCGGATCCTACGAGCAGTACTTC. Protein: CASTINSGSYEQYF.

This clonotype has at least ten counts. The chain joins TRBV29-1 to TRBJ1-6; possibly TRBD1 for D (5 bases). The V gene lost 7 bases and the J gene lost 5 bases, with 12 bases spanning the gap. The length of the CDR3 is 13 residues. CDR1 and CDR2 (germline): SQVTM, ANQGSEA. The CDR3 sequence is CSAKKGNNSPLHF. The CDR3 DNA reads TGCAGCGCCAAAAAGGGGAATAATTCACCCCTCCACTTT.

This clonotype was seen a few times. The rearrangement links TRBV6-6 to TRBJ2-3; tentative D call: TRBD2 (5 bases). The germline V and J ends were trimmed by 2 bases and 0 bases, with 6 bases remaining between them. This CDR3 is built from 14 residues. Looked up from germline, CDR1 is MNHNY and CDR2 is SVGAGI (reference sequence). CDR3 sequence (DNA): TGTGCCAGCAGTTACGGGGAGAGCACAGATACGCAGTATTTT. Translated: CASSYGESTDTQYF.

The chain recombines TRBV27 with TRBJ2-1; 8 bases are shared with TRBD1. The CDR3 runs 14 residues. Germline assignment: CDR1 MNHEY and CDR2 SMNVEV (reference sequence). J lost 9 bases, V lost 9 bases, and 13 bases had no gene match. The CDR3 DNA follows: TGTGCCAGTATGATAGACAGGGGAAGGGCTGAGCAGTTCTTC. Its protein is CASMIDRGRAEQFF.

This clonotype was found many times. V is TRBV6-2 or TRBV6-3 and J is TRBJ2-1; 12 nucleotides match TRBD2. This CDR3 spans 14 amino acids. V dropped 7 bases and J dropped 7; count of bases not matched to a gene: 5. The V gene's germline CDR1 is MNHEY and CDR2 SVGEGT. CDR3 bases: TGTGCCAGCACACTAGCGGGGGGTATTAATGAGCAGTTCTTC. It codes for CASTLAGGINEQFF.

The sample holds many counts of this clonotype. The CDR3 region has the DNA TGTGCCAGCAGACCTCGTGAGGGCTCCTACAATGAGCAGTTCTTC. Its translation is CASRPREGSYNEQFF. The rearrangement joins TRBV3-1 to TRBJ2-1; possible D gene TRBD2, 5 bases. Germline values: CDR1 LGHDT, CDR2 YNNKEL (reference sequence). The CDR3 length is 15 residues. The V gene lost 6 bases and the J gene lost 0 bases, with 12 bases spanning the gap.

This rearrangement joins TRBV15 to TRBJ2-7, with D perhaps TRBD1 or TRBD2 (6 bases each). The germline CDR1 and CDR2 sequences are LNHNV and YYDKDF (reference sequence). The CDR3 has 15 amino acids. Between the trimmed V and J ends, which lost 1 base and 3 bases, there was a span of 13 bases. The CDR3 reads CATSRGQGGSYEQYF. CDR3 sequence (DNA): TGTGCCACCAGCAGAGGGCAAGGGGGGAGCTACGAGCAGTACTTC.

This clonotype was recorded many times. This chain connects TRBV7-2 to TRBJ2-1; 16 bases agree with TRBD2. The V segment lost 4 bases and the J segment 6 bases; nucleotides outside the gene matches: 9. Germline V CDR1 and CDR2: SGHTA, FQGNSA. CDR3 length equals 18 residues. The CDR3 is CASSSRGTSGRALNEQFF. The CDR3 nucleotides are TGTGCCAGCAGCTCCAGAGGGACTAGCGGGAGGGCCCTCAATGAGCAGTTCTTC.

This clonotype showed up just once. Just one base apart from a much larger clone, this may be a read error. The V and J genes are TRBV19 and TRBJ2-7; D remains unclear. CDR1 is LNHDA, CDR2 SQIVND, per germline (reference sequence). The CDR3 is 13 residues long. Trimming removed 9 bases from V and 0 bases from J, with 12 bases in between. CDR3 sequence: CASNVTGSYEQYF. DNA for the CDR3: TGTGCCAGCAATGTCACTGGCTCCTACGAGCAGTACTTC. Full variable domain (rest looked up from reference TRBV19 and TRBJ2-7): DGGITQSPKYLFRKEGQNVTLSCEQNLNHDAMYWYRQDPGQGLRLIYYSQIVNDFQKGDIAEGYSVSREKKESFPLTVTSAQKNPTAFYLCASNVTGSYEQYFGPGTRLTVT.

This clonotype was detected once. The CDR3 protein is CASSKARGGAPYEQYF. For the CDR3, the DNA is TGTGCCAGCAGCAAAGCCCGCGGGGGCGCACCCTACGAGCAGTACTTC. The chain joins TRBV21-1 to TRBJ2-7; the D call in the table, TRBD1, was not verified against the DNA. TRBV21-1 is designated a pseudogene. The CDR3 is made up of 16 amino acids.

This clonotype was counted many times. This chain links TRBV10-3 with TRBJ2-3; TRBD2 aligns across 7 bases. The length of the CDR3 is 15 residues. J was trimmed by 2 bases and V by 3 bases; bases with no gene match: 5. Germline CDR1 ENHRY, CDR2 SYGVKD. This CDR3 reads CAISDLAGDTDTQYF. In DNA, the CDR3 is TGTGCCATCAGTGATTTGGCGGGAGACACAGATACGCAGTATTTT.

About this clonotype: A much larger clone lies one base from this, so it may be a read error. The chain has TRBV7-2 and TRBJ1-1; no definite D call. Germline CDR1 and CDR2: SGHTA and FQGNSA. The CDR3 consists of 14 residues. Trimming shortened V by 6 bases and J by 4 bases, and 15 bases separated the two germline ends. Here the CDR3 reads CASSTSWGSTEAFF. As DNA, the CDR3 is TGTGCCAGCAGTACATCTTGGGGTAGCACTGAAGCTTTCTTT.

This clonotype was counted ten times or more. The V gene is TRBV18, the J gene TRBJ2-7; 7 bases align to TRBD1. The germline V gene has CDR1 KGHSH and CDR2 LQKENI. After removal of 2 bases from V and 2 bases from J, the junction contained 9 bases not matched to a gene. The length of the CDR3 is 16 residues. This chain's CDR3 is CASSPVFGQDTYEQYF. CDR3 in DNA: TGTGCCAGCTCACCAGTTTTTGGACAGGATACCTACGAGCAGTACTTC.

V is TRBV7-2 and J is TRBJ1-5; a possible D gene is TRBD1 (6 bases). CDR1 is SGHTA, CDR2 FQGNSA, per germline. V dropped 5 bases and J dropped 3 bases, with 8 bases sitting between them. The CDR3 has 13 amino acids. CDR3: CASSGQSNQPQHF. The CDR3 DNA reads as TGTGCCAGCAGCGGACAGTCCAATCAGCCCCAGCATTTT.

The chain recombines TRBV28 with TRBJ1-2; unclear D gene. V was shortened by 1 base and J by 8 bases, with 14 bases between the two germline ends. The CDR3 runs 14 residues. Germline values: CDR1 MDHEN, CDR2 SYDVKM. DNA for the CDR3: TGTGCCAGCAGTTTATCATCAGGCTTAAGGGGCTACACCTTC. Translation: CASSLSSGLRGYTF.

The chain has TRBV20-1 and TRBJ2-1; a possible D gene is TRBD1 (6 bases). This CDR3 contains 14 residues. Trimming took off 7 bases at V and 2 bases at J, with 15 bases between the two ends. Germline CDR1 and CDR2: DFQATT and SNEGSKA (reference sequence). Written as DNA, the CDR3 is TGCAGTGTCCGACTCAGGGGACCCTACAATGAGCAGTTCTTC. Protein product: CSVRLRGPYNEQFF.

The rearrangement joins TRBV6-2 or TRBV6-3 to TRBJ1-2, with unresolved D. This CDR3 contains 14 residues. Trimming stripped 5 bases from V and 4 bases from J, with 14 bases between. Germline assignment: CDR1 MNHEY and CDR2 SVGEGT. In DNA, the CDR3 is TGTGCCAGCAGTCCATTATCATTTGGCTATGGCTACACCTTC. It is translated as CASSPLSFGYGYTF.

The gene calls are TRBV20-1 and TRBJ2-7; 9 bases are shared with TRBD2. The CDR3 sequence is 15 residues long. J was trimmed by 0 bases and V by 0 bases; bases with no gene match: 3. CDR1 is DFQATT, CDR2 SNEGSKA, per germline (reference sequence). The CDR3 here is CSARDLAGSSYEQYF. CDR3 DNA sequence: TGCAGTGCTAGAGATCTAGCGGGGAGCTCCTACGAGCAGTACTTC.

There are a few counts of this clonotype. V and J are TRBV11-1 and TRBJ2-3; 7 bases line up with TRBD2. The CDR3 is 15 amino acids. The junction had 6 bases not matched to a gene; V was cut back by 5 bases and J by 1 base. The V gene's germline CDR1 is SGHAT and CDR2 FQDESV (reference sequence). CDR3 sequence (DNA): TGTGCCAGCAGCCCGGAGCTAGCGGGCACAGATACGCAGTATTTT. Amino acid sequence: CASSPELAGTDTQYF.

The sample holds many counts of this clonotype. The rearrangement uses TRBV6-6 and TRBJ2-6; D remains ambiguous. V lost 5 bases, J lost 0 bases, and 8 bases lay in between. CDR3 length equals 15 residues. Germline CDR1 reads MNHNY; CDR2 reads SVGAGI (reference sequence). CDR3 DNA: TGTGCCAGCAGTACACTGCGCTCTGGGGCCAACGTCCTGACTTTC. Protein sequence: CASSTLRSGANVLTF.

In its sample, this clonotype was seen a few times. This chain links TRBV11-3 with TRBJ2-7; TRBD1 is a possible D gene (6 bases). This CDR3 is 15 amino acids long. In germline, CDR1 is SGHNT, CDR2 YENEEA. Trimming took off 7 bases at V and 3 bases at J, with 19 bases between the two ends. CDR3 protein: CASITRWTEVYEQYF. The CDR3 coding sequence is TGTGCCAGCATAACAAGATGGACAGAAGTCTACGAGCAGTACTTC.

This clonotype has ten or more counts. The gene calls are TRBV20-1 and TRBJ2-7, with D perhaps matching TRBD1 or TRBD2 (5 bases each). Trimming took off 3 bases at V and 2 bases at J, with 14 bases between the two ends. The length of the CDR3 is 14 residues. CDR1 is DFQATT, CDR2 SNEGSKA, per germline (reference sequence). CDR3 protein: CSASGAGEAYEQYF. Here the CDR3 DNA reads TGCAGTGCTAGTGGGGCGGGTGAAGCCTACGAGCAGTACTTC.

The chain recombines TRBV18 with TRBJ1-3; TRBD1 is a possible D gene (5 bases). In germline, CDR1 is KGHSH, CDR2 LQKENI. This CDR3 spans 15 amino acids. Trimming left V 2 bases short and J 5 bases short, with 13 bases between. DNA of the CDR3: TGTGCCAGCTCACCATCTTCAGGGAATAGAAACACCATATATTTT. This encodes CASSPSSGNRNTIYF.

This clonotype was detected many times. This chain links TRBV7-9 with TRBJ1-1; D might be TRBD1 (5 bases). This CDR3 region has 14 residues. Per the germline V gene, CDR1 is SEHNR and CDR2 is FQNEAQ (reference sequence). Trimming took off 5 bases at V and 5 bases at J, with 15 bases between the two ends. Written as DNA, the CDR3 is TGTGCCAGCAGCCGGGGGGAGGGAAGGACTGAAGCTTTCTTT. This translates into CASSRGEGRTEAFF.

This clonotype was counted between two and nine times. The chain couples TRBV5-1 to TRBJ2-7, with D possibly TRBD1 on 6 matching bases. Trimming shortened V by 4 bases and J by 5 bases, and 13 bases separated the two germline ends. The V gene's germline CDR1 is SGHRS and CDR2 YFSETQ. This CDR3 has 13 residues. CDR3 protein: CASSHGPGDEQYF. CDR3 DNA: TGCGCCAGCAGCCACGGACCAGGGGACGAGCAGTACTTC. The entire variable domain, with the rest obtained from reference TRBV5-1 and TRBJ2-7, is as follows: KAGVTQTPRYLIKTRGQQVTLSCSPISGHRSVSWYQQTPGQGLQFLFEYFSETQRNKGNFPGRFSGRQFSNSRSEMNVSTLELGDSALYLCASSHGPGDEQYFGPGTRLTVT.

The sample holds many counts of this clonotype. J is TRBJ2-5 and V is TRBV10-3, with D perhaps matching TRBD1 (6 bases). The germline V gene encodes CDR1 ENHRY and CDR2 SYGVKD. The CDR3 has 15 residues. Trimming removed 0 bases at V and 1 base at J, with 9 bases between. The DNA for the CDR3 is TGTGCCATCAGTGAGTCTAGAGGGGGCCAAGAGACCCAGTACTTC. It specifies CAISESRGGQETQYF.

The table lists this clonotype with many counts. The chain joins TRBV12-3 or TRBV12-4 to TRBJ2-7; 7 bases map to TRBD2. The junction had 11 bases not matched to a gene; V was cut back by 5 bases and J by 4 bases. The CDR3 length is 15 residues. CDR3 loop: CASSPYSGVNYEQYF. The CDR3 DNA sequence: TGTGCCAGCAGTCCGTACAGCGGGGTCAATTACGAGCAGTACTTC.

This clonotype was seen repeatedly, ten times or more. The V and J genes are TRBV4-3 and TRBJ1-4, with D possibly TRBD1 on 6 matching bases. Trimming removed 0 bases from V and 8 bases from J, with 16 bases in between. The length of the CDR3 is 16 residues. Germline assignment: CDR1 LGHNA and CDR2 YSLEER. CDR3 loop: CASSQEPGGGREKLFF. CDR3 nucleotide sequence: TGCGCCAGCAGCCAAGAACCGGGAGGGGGTAGGGAAAAACTGTTTTTT.

At least ten counts were recorded for this clonotype. V gene TRBV13 combines with J gene TRBJ1-5; possibly TRBD1 for D (6 bases). The germline CDR1 and CDR2 sequences are PRHDT and FYEKMQ (reference sequence). V lost 5 bases to trimming and J lost 7 bases, with 15 bases between them. The CDR3 has 14 residues. CDR3 residues: CASSQGLSGQPQHF. The CDR3, as DNA: TGTGCCAGCAGCCAGGGGCTAAGCGGGCAGCCCCAGCATTTT.